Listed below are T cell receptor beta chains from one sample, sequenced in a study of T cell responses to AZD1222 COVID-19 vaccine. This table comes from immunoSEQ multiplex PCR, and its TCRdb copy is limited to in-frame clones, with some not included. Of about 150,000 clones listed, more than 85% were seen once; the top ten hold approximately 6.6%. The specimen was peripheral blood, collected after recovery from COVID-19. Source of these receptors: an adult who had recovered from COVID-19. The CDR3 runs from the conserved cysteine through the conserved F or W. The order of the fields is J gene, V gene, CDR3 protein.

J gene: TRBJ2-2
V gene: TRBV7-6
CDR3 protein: CASSNGQGGYTGELFF

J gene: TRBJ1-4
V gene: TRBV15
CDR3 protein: CATSRTKRSGTGPNEKLFF

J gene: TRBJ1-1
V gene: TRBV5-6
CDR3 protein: CASSFRGRAEAFF

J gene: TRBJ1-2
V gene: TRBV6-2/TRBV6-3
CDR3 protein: CASSQTYGYTF

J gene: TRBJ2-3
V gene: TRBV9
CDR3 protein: CASSPGRSGGAGTDTQYF

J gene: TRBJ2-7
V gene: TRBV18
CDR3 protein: CASSLKRAEQYF

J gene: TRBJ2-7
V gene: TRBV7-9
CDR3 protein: CASSATYRGSYEQYF

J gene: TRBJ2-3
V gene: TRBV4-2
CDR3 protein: CASSQDWLAVTDTQYF

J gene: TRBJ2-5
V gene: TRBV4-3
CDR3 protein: CASSQDRANRGETQYF

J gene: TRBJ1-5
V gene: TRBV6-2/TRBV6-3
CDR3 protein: CASSYPQGMAQPQHF

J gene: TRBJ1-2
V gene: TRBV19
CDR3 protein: CASSWLGYGYTF

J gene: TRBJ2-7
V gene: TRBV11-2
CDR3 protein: CASSPQGYYEQYF

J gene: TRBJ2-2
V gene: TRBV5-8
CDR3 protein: CASRRDGHNTGELFF

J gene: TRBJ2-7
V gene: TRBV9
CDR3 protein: CASSVEHSSYEQYF

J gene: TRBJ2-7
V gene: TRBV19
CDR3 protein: CASTPGRTGGYHEQYF

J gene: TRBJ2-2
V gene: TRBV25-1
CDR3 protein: CASSERVRNTGELFF

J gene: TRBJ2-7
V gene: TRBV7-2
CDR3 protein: CASSLVLGQGAREQYF

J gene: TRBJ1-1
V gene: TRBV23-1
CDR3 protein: CASSHRQGANTEAFF

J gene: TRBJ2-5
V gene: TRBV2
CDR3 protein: CASSEEVGETQYF

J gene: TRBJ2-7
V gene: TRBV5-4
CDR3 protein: CASSAGGPTAYEQYF

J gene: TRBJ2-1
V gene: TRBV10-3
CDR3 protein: CAGQREKYNEQFF

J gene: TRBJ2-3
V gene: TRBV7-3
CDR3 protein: CASSPSFADTQYF

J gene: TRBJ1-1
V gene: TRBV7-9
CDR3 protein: CASRAGRGTEAFF

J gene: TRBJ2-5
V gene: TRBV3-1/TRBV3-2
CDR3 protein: CASSQPTGLEETQYF

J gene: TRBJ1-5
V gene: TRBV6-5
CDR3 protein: CASSSGTVGNQPQHF

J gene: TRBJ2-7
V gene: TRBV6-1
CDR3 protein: CASSEGTASYYEQYF

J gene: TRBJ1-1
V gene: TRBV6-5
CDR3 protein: CASSYKGPTMNTEAFF

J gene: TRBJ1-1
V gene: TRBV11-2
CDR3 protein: CASSLDGGEAFF

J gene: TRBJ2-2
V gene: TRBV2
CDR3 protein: CASWVPNTGELFF

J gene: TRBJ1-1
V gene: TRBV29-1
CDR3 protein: CSVWTDEAFF

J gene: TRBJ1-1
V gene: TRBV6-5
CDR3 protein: CASRRQDRGNAFF

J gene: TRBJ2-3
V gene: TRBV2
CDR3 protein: CASSLDRGPTDTQYF

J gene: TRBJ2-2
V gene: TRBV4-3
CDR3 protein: CASSQEGWMAANTGELFF

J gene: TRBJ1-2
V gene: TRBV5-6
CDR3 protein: CASSGDYGSYTF

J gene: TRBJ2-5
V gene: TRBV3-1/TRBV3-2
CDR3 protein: CASSLRGAQETQYF

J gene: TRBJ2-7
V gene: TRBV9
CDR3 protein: CASSVATATYEQYF